The source of this T cell receptor beta chain is a study of Graves' ophthalmopathy and Graves' hyperthyroidism. Trimming removed 7 bases from V and 4 bases from J, with 8 bases in between. Germline CDR1 is SEHNR and CDR2 is FQNEAQ (reference sequence). This CDR3 has 13 amino acids. Beta-chain TCR CDR3 regions were amplified from RNA transcripts. HTBI primers were employed in first-round RT-PCR, then a second-round multiplex PCR followed. TCRdb analysed the multiplex PCR reads with MiXCR anew, one entry per CDR3 protein. The sample carries approximately 640,000 distinct CDR3 sequences, more than 40% recorded once. Notes on the study in general: The majority of expanded thyroid clonotypes above 0.001 frequency also occurred in blood.

Where ophthalmopathy was present, donors had moderate-to-severe activity, CAS ≥3, NOSPECS ≥4 and duration under 3 months. On this clonotype itself: No antigen is known for it.

The J gene is TRBJ2-6, the V gene TRBV7-9; D gene unclear. The source of this sequence is an adult man with Graves' ophthalmopathy. Input material: peripheral blood. Here the CDR3 reads CASTTPGANVLTF. Written as DNA, the CDR3 is TGTGCCAGCACCACACCCGGGGCCAACGTCCTGACTTTC.